This TCR beta chain stems from a study of control samples from healthy donors and cancer patients. TCRdb keeps only in-frame clones here, not all; method: immunoSEQ multiplex PCR. The sample shows about 120,000 clones, more than 75% of them seen only once. Germline V lookup: CDR1 MGHRA, CDR2 YSYEKL. The V end lost 4 bases, the J end lost 4 bases, and 14 bases lay between the germline ends. The CDR3 length is 15 residues. The sample was blood. The chain recombines TRBV4-1 with TRBJ1-3, with D unresolved. This receptor was obtained from a man in his sixties in good health. In DNA, the CDR3 is TGCGCCAGCAGCCCCTTTGGTGCGGGGGGAAACACCATATATTTT. It encodes CASSPFGAGGNTIYF.